The 26 T cell receptor beta chains below all came from one sample that was sequenced in a study of blood T cell repertoires in COVID-19. The table came from immunoSEQ multiplex PCR; TCRdb's copy has only in-frame clones and leaves some out. The table lists roughly 120,000 clones, more than 70% of them singletons, with approximately 5% in the top ten. Source material: peripheral blood. These receptors all stem from an older woman with COVID-19, enrolled during active disease.

In nucleotides, the CDR3 is TGCAGTGCTAGCACTCACGAGCAGTACTTC. This translates into CSASTHEQYF. The gene calls are TRBV20-1 and TRBJ2-7, with no clear D. The germline V gene encodes CDR1 DFQATT and CDR2 SNEGSKA (reference sequence). V was clipped by 3 bases and J by 5 bases, with 5 bases between them. This CDR3 is built from 10 residues.

This chain links TRBV2 with TRBJ1-5; no clear D. The V gene's germline CDR1 is SNHLY and CDR2 FYNNEI. The CDR3 is 13 amino acids. V dropped 8 bases and J dropped 7 bases, with 15 bases sitting between them. CDR3: CASFWAEGQPQHF. CDR3 nucleotide sequence: TGTGCCAGCTTCTGGGCAGAGGGCCAGCCCCAGCATTTT.

V is TRBV20-1 and J is TRBJ1-2; tentatively, D is TRBD1 (6 bases). Germline V gene sequence: CDR1 DFQATT, CDR2 SNEGSKA (reference sequence). Trimming took off 6 bases at V and 8 bases at J, with 16 bases between the two ends. The CDR3 loop spans 12 amino acids. CDR3 region: CSASTQGRGYTF. The CDR3 DNA reads as TGCAGTGCAAGTACACAGGGACGGGGCTACACCTTC.

The chain's CDR3 is CASSLLLTEAFF. The CDR3 bases are TGTGCCAGCAGTTTACTTTTAACTGAAGCTTTCTTT. This chain links TRBV28 with TRBJ1-1, with no clear D. The CDR3 runs to 12 residues. From germline, CDR1 is MDHEN and CDR2 SYDVKM. V lost 2 bases, J lost 5 bases, and 6 bases lay in between.

This rearrangement joins TRBV5-1 to TRBJ2-1; 12 bases match TRBD2. Germline values: CDR1 SGHRS, CDR2 YFSETQ. This CDR3 is built from 17 residues. Trimming cost V 3 bases and J 6 bases; bases outside gene matches: 10. The CDR3 is CASSSSSGGAASNEQFF. As DNA, the CDR3 is TGCGCCAGCAGCTCCTCTAGCGGGGGGGCCGCTAGCAATGAGCAGTTCTTC.

The gene calls are TRBV11-2 and TRBJ2-3; 8 bases are a match to TRBD2. The CDR3 contains 15 residues. Germline assignment: CDR1 SGHAT and CDR2 FQNNGV. The V segment lost 1 base and the J segment 7 bases; nucleotides outside the gene matches: 7. CDR3 protein: CASSLVSGGRYTQYF. The CDR3 DNA reads as TGTGCCAGCAGCTTAGTGTCGGGGGGGCGGTATACGCAGTATTTT.

V usage is TRBV6-5 and J usage is TRBJ1-1, with 9 bases identical to TRBD1. Germline assignment: CDR1 MNHEY and CDR2 SVGAGI. The CDR3 runs to 14 residues. Germline trimming cut 6 bases from V and 11 bases from J; bases unmatched to any gene: 13. This CDR3 is CASRIGTGRVPAFF. The DNA for the CDR3 is TGTGCCAGCAGGATTGGGACAGGGAGGGTTCCGGCTTTCTTT.

The chain couples TRBV6-5 to TRBJ1-2; D possibly corresponds to TRBD1 (5 bases). The length of the CDR3 is 15 residues. The V and J ends lost 7 bases and 4 bases respectively, with 19 bases between them. Germline values: CDR1 MNHEY, CDR2 SVGAGI. CDR3 sequence reads: CASTRGEGSGYGYTF. The CDR3 DNA reads as TGTGCCAGCACCCGAGGGGAGGGGTCAGGCTATGGCTACACCTTC.

This clone was counted between two and nine times. This chain joins TRBV30 and TRBJ1-5, with 7 bases identical to TRBD1. CDR1 is GTSNPN, CDR2 SVGIG, per germline (reference sequence). The CDR3 extends over 15 amino acids. The J segment lost 1 base and the V segment lost 2 bases, leaving 5 bases of the junction unmatched. CDR3 nucleotide sequence: TGTGCCTGGAGTAGACAGGGTTCCAGCAATCAGCCCCAGCATTTT. This sequence encodes CAWSRQGSSNQPQHF.

This chain uses TRBV12-3 or TRBV12-4 with TRBJ1-1; possibly TRBD1 for D (6 bases). V was trimmed by 5 bases and J by 4 bases, leaving 8 bases between them. The CDR3 is made up of 12 amino acids. The CDR3 protein is CASSNRATEAFF. CDR3 sequence (DNA): TGTGCCAGCAGTAACAGGGCCACTGAAGCTTTCTTT.

This clone came up once. The gene calls are TRBV5-1 and TRBJ2-1; 12 bases are a match to TRBD2. The CDR3 contains 15 residues. The germline gives CDR1 SGHRS, CDR2 YFSETQ. V trimming: 1 base; J trimming: 8 bases; junction bases outside the gene matches: 4. Written as DNA, the CDR3 is TGCGCCAGCAGCTTGCCACTAGCGGGGGGCGATGAGCAGTTCTTC. This sequence encodes CASSLPLAGGDEQFF.

In the case of this clone: Distinct nucleotide sequences in the sample also encode this CDR3. The chain employs TRBV5-1 and TRBJ2-1; 10 bases match TRBD1. The CDR3 is 15 residues long. V was clipped by 3 bases and J by 2 bases; unmatched bases: 2. The germline V gene has CDR1 SGHRS and CDR2 YFSETQ. The CDR3 DNA reads TGCGCCAGCAGCTCCGGACAGGGGGCCTACAATGAGCAGTTCTTC. It is translated as CASSSGQGAYNEQFF.

This clone was seen a few times. V usage is TRBV19 and J usage is TRBJ1-2, with TRBD1 matching over 8 bases. V lost 2 bases to trimming and J lost 10 bases; unmatched junction nucleotides: 15. Looked up from germline, CDR1 is LNHDA and CDR2 is SQIVND (reference sequence). This CDR3 contains 16 residues. The CDR3 sequence: CASSISLGTGYGVYTF. In nucleotides, the CDR3 is TGTGCCAGTAGTATAAGCCTCGGGACAGGATATGGAGTCTACACCTTC.

The chain is built from TRBV19 and TRBJ1-1, with D tentatively TRBD1 (6 bases). Per germline, CDR1 LNHDA and CDR2 SQIVND (reference sequence). The V end was cut by 7 bases, the J end by 2 bases, with 11 bases between. The CDR3 contains 13 residues. CDR3 residues: CASTRGGNTEAFF. In DNA form, the CDR3 reads TGTGCCAGTACCCGAGGGGGAAACACTGAAGCTTTCTTT. Drawing the rest from reference TRBV19 and TRBJ1-1, the complete variable domain is DGGITQSPKYLFRKEGQNVTLSCEQNLNHDAMYWYRQDPGQGLRLIYYSQIVNDFQKGDIAEGYSVSREKKESFPLTVTSAQKNPTAFYLCASTRGGNTEAFFGQGTRLTVV.

The chain carries TRBV5-6 and TRBJ1-2; D unresolved. V lost 1 base and J lost 3, with 7 bases in between. Germline V gene lookup returns CDR1 SGHDT and CDR2 YYEEEE. The CDR3 consists of 13 residues. In DNA, the CDR3 is TGTGCCAGCAGCTTGTACAGACACTATGGCTACACCTTC. Protein: CASSLYRHYGYTF.

The chain is built from TRBV7-3 and TRBJ2-7, with TRBD1 identical over 8 bases. CDR1 and CDR2 from the germline V gene are SGHTA and FQGTGA. Trimming cost V 5 bases and J 1 base; bases outside gene matches: 4. The CDR3 length is 14 residues. CDR3 bases: TGTGCCAGCAGCGACGGACAGGGTTCCTACGAGCAGTACTTC. It encodes CASSDGQGSYEQYF.

The chain recombines TRBV9 with TRBJ2-1; tentatively, D is TRBD2 (6 bases). CDR3 length equals 16 residues. The germline gives CDR1 SGDLS, CDR2 YYNGEE. Trimming pared 4 bases from V and 0 bases from J, leaving 14 bases between. DNA of the CDR3: TGTGCCAGCAGCCCCCAGGGCGGGAACTCCTACAATGAGCAGTTCTTC. It encodes CASSPQGGNSYNEQFF.

The chain recombines TRBV18 with TRBJ1-1; 7 bases fit TRBD1. Germline V gene sequence: CDR1 KGHSH, CDR2 LQKENI. The CDR3 is 15 amino acids. V lost 5 bases, J lost 3 bases, and 9 bases stayed unmatched. In DNA, the CDR3 is TGTGCCAGCTCAGACGGACAGGTGGGAGACACTGAAGCTTTCTTT. Its translation: CASSDGQVGDTEAFF.

A few counts support this clone. The chain is built from TRBV2 and TRBJ1-2, with no clear D. The ends were cut back, 5 bases at V and 8 bases at J, with 12 bases in the middle. CDR3 length equals 12 residues. Per germline, CDR1 SNHLY and CDR2 FYNNEI. Here the CDR3 reads CASSSSDIGYTF. The CDR3 nucleotides are TGTGCCAGCAGTTCAAGCGATATAGGCTACACCTTC.

J is TRBJ1-4 and V is TRBV30, with 9 nucleotides matching TRBD1. Germline loops: CDR1 GTSNPN, CDR2 SVGIG (reference sequence). Unmatched junction bases numbered 7, after V lost 7 bases and J lost 7 bases. The CDR3 consists of 13 residues. CDR3 loop: CASLGQGGEKLFF. The CDR3 nucleotides read TGTGCCTCGCTGGGACAGGGCGGTGAAAAACTGTTTTTT.

The chain uses TRBV19 and TRBJ1-1, with D possibly TRBD1 on 6 matching bases. Germline CDR1 reads LNHDA; CDR2 reads SQIVND (reference sequence). V was trimmed by 6 bases and J by 5 bases, leaving 16 bases between them. CDR3 length: 14 amino acids. CDR3: CASRMGQGWTEAFF. In DNA form, the CDR3 reads TGTGCCAGTAGAATGGGCCAGGGGTGGACTGAAGCTTTCTTT.

This chain connects TRBV15 to TRBJ1-1; D remains ambiguous. Trimming took off 3 bases at V and 5 bases at J, with 10 bases between the two ends. From germline, CDR1 is LNHNV and CDR2 YYDKDF (reference sequence). The CDR3 runs to 13 residues. This chain's CDR3 is CATSSTSVTEAFF. The DNA of the CDR3 is TGTGCCACCAGCAGCACCAGTGTTACTGAAGCTTTCTTT.

The sample holds one count of this clone. This chain uses TRBV5-1 with TRBJ1-2; no definite D call. Trimming stripped 4 bases from V and 8 bases from J, with 12 bases between. The CDR3 spans 12 residues. CDR1 and CDR2 (germline): SGHRS, YFSETQ. The CDR3 coding sequence is TGCGCCAGCAGCCCCGGTGATTGGGGCTACACCTTC. It encodes CASSPGDWGYTF.

The rearrangement links TRBV7-2 to TRBJ1-1; D is possibly TRBD1 (5 bases). The CDR3 totals 13 residues. The germline V gene encodes CDR1 SGHTA and CDR2 FQGNSA. Deletions cut 5 bases from V and 6 bases from J, with 13 bases between. As DNA, the CDR3 is TGTGCCAGCAGCCGACCCACGGGGGCTGAAGCTTTCTTT. Its translation: CASSRPTGAEAFF.

The chain has TRBV5-1 and TRBJ1-2, with 9 bases that match TRBD1. V was clipped by 4 bases and J by 3 bases; unmatched bases: 13. The CDR3 length is 17 residues. Germline assignment: CDR1 SGHRS and CDR2 YFSETQ. The CDR3 is CASSLGWTQGADYGYTF. DNA for the CDR3: TGCGCCAGCAGCCTGGGGTGGACACAGGGGGCCGACTATGGCTACACCTTC.

This clone was recorded once. The chain employs TRBV21-1 and TRBJ1-2; no check of the table's D call, TRBD1, against the DNA was made. TRBV21-1 constitutes a pseudogene. The CDR3 has 14 amino acids. The CDR3 is CASSKQGLNYGYTF. The CDR3 DNA sequence: TGTGCCAGCAGCAAACAGGGGCTGAACTATGGCTACACCTTC.